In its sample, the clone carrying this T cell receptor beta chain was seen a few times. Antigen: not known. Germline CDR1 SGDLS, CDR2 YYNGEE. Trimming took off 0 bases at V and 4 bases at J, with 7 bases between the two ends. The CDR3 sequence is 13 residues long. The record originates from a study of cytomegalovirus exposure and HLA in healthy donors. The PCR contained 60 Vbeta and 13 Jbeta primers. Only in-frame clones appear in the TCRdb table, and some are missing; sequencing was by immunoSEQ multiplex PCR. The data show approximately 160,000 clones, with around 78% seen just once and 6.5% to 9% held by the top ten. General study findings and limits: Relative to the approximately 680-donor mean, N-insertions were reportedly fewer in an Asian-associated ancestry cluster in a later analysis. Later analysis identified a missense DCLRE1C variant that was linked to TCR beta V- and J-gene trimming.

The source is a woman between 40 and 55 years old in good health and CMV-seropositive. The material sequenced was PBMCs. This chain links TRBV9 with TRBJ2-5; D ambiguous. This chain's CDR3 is CASSVASVETQYF. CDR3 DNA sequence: TGTGCCAGCAGCGTAGCGTCAGTAGAGACCCAGTACTTC.